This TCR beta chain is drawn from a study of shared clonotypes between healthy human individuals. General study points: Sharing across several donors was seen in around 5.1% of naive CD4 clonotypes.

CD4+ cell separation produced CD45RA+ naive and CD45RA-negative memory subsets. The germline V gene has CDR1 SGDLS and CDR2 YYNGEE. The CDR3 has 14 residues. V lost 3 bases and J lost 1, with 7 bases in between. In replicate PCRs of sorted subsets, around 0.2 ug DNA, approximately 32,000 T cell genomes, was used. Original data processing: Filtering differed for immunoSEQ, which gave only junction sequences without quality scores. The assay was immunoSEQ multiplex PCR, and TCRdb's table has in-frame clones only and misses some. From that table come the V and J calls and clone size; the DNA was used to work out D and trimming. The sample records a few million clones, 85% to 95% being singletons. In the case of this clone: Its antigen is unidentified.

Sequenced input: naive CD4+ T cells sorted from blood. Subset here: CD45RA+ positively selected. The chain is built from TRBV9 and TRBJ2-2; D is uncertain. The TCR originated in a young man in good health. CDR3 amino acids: CASSARVNTGELFF. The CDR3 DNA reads TGTGCCAGCAGCGCCAGAGTGAACACCGGGGAGCTGTTTTTT. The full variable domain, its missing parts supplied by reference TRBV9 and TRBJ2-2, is DSGVTQTPKHLITATGQRVTLRCSPRSGDLSVYWYQQSLDQGLQFLIQYYNGEERAKGNILERFSAQQFPDLHSELNLSSLELGDSALYFCASSARVNTGELFFGEGSRLTVL.